This T cell receptor beta chain was retrieved from a study of blood T cell repertoires in COVID-19. Study as a whole: COVID-19 samples collected from the United States, Italy and Spain covered acute and convalescent phases. T cells, B-cell-depleted T cells, or PBMCs supplied cDNA or gDNA.

With V trimmed by 3 bases and J by 5 bases, 3 bases remained unmatched. CDR1 is DFQATT, CDR2 SNEGSKA, per germline (reference sequence). The CDR3 covers 13 residues. Profiling relied on immunoSEQ multiplex PCR, and the TCRdb table lists in-frame clones only, not all of them. The table lists approximately 16,000 clones, 89% of them singletons. The source material was peripheral blood. This TCR was sampled from an elderly man with acute or convalescent COVID-19. The rearrangement uses TRBV20-1 and TRBJ2-7, with 11 bases identical to TRBD1. CDR3 sequence: CSASKGQGDEQYF. CDR3 coding DNA: TGCAGTGCTAGTAAGGGACAGGGGGACGAGCAGTACTTC.